A single sample is the source of the 13 T cell receptor beta chains below, sequenced in a study of T cells in localized non-small cell lung cancer. Clones were read by immunoSEQ multiplex PCR, and TCRdb kept only the in-frame ones, dropping some. This table has roughly 72,000 clones, 85% to 90% appearing once. Sequenced material: peripheral blood, taken before any cancer treatment. These receptors came from a male donor older than 55 with stage III squamous cell lung carcinoma.

V usage is TRBV29-1 and J usage is TRBJ2-5; D might be TRBD1 (5 bases). V lost 4 bases and J lost 3, with 9 bases in between. This CDR3 contains 12 residues. CDR1 is SQVTM and CDR2 is ANQGSEA in the germline V gene. The CDR3 spells CSVAAGKETQYF. The CDR3 region has the DNA TGCAGCGTTGCGGCAGGGAAAGAGACCCAGTACTTC.

V and J are TRBV6-5 and TRBJ2-3; 10 positions agree with TRBD1. This CDR3 comprises 14 residues. The germline gives CDR1 MNHEY, CDR2 SVGAGI. V dropped 8 bases and J dropped 5; count of bases not matched to a gene: 7. The CDR3 protein is CASRRTGGKDTQYF. Written as DNA, the CDR3 is TGTGCCAGCCGTCGGACAGGGGGGAAAGATACGCAGTATTTT.

The CDR3 sequence is CASSEGVGTEAFF. The CDR3 nucleotides are TGTGCCAGCAGTGAGGGCGTCGGCACTGAAGCTTTCTTT. The V and J genes are TRBV6-4 and TRBJ1-1, with D uncertain. Germline-derived CDR1 and CDR2 are MRHNA and SNTAGT. Trimming stripped 3 bases from V and 4 bases from J, with 9 bases between. This CDR3 has 13 residues.

The V gene is TRBV30, the J gene TRBJ1-4, with D unclear. The CDR3 spans 13 residues. Germline V lookup: CDR1 GTSNPN, CDR2 SVGIG (reference sequence). V lost 3 bases and J lost 8, with 13 bases in between. In nucleotides, the CDR3 is TGTGCCTGGAGGGCGGGCCTGTGGGAAAAACTGTTTTTT. This translates into CAWRAGLWEKLFF.

V gene TRBV27 combines with J gene TRBJ2-3; no clear D gene. With 3 bases removed from V and 2 bases from J, the gap between germline ends came to 6 bases. The CDR3 sequence is 13 residues long. CDR1 and CDR2 (germline): MNHEY, SMNVEV (reference sequence). The CDR3 sequence is CASSFLNTDTQYF. In nucleotides, the CDR3 is TGTGCCAGCAGTTTCTTGAACACAGATACGCAGTATTTT.

The gene calls are TRBV7-6 and TRBJ2-1; D is possibly TRBD1 or TRBD2 (6 bases each). The CDR3 runs 15 residues. V lost 5 bases to trimming and J lost 2 bases, with 13 bases between them. CDR1 is SGHVS and CDR2 is FNYEAQ in the germline V gene. In nucleotides, the CDR3 is TGTGCCAGCAGCGCCCTCGGGGGCACCTACAATGAGCAGTTCTTC. It codes for CASSALGGTYNEQFF.

The genes are TRBV6-1 and TRBJ2-5, with a tentative D call TRBD1 (6 bases). V gave up 7 bases and J gave up 5 bases, with 20 bases separating them. CDR1 MNHNS and CDR2 SASEGT come from the germline V gene. The CDR3 is 15 residues long. CDR3: CASTLSGTGRETQYF. The DNA of the CDR3 is TGTGCCAGCACCCTAAGCGGAACAGGGCGGGAGACCCAGTACTTC.

The gene calls are TRBV6-4 and TRBJ1-1; 9 bases match TRBD1. The CDR3 is 14 amino acids. Germline-derived CDR1 and CDR2 are MRHNA and SNTAGT. V lost 6 bases, J lost 1 base, and 3 bases stayed unmatched. In nucleotides, the CDR3 is TGTGCCAGCAGCCCGGACAGGGGGAACACTGAAGCTTTCTTT. Translation gives CASSPDRGNTEAFF.

The gene calls are TRBV25-1 and TRBJ2-3, with unresolved D. Germline CDR1 is MGHDK and CDR2 is SYGVNS. The ends were cut back, 3 bases at V and 2 bases at J, with 12 bases in the middle. This CDR3 is built from 15 residues. The CDR3 region has the DNA TGTGCCAGCAGTGACCCGTCCTCATCCACAGATACGCAGTATTTT. Protein: CASSDPSSSTDTQYF. Full variable domain (rest looked up from reference TRBV25-1 and TRBJ2-3): EADIYQTPRYLVIGTGKKITLECSQTMGHDKMYWYQQDPGMELHLIHYSYGVNSTEKGDLSSESTVSRIRTEHFPLTLESARPSHTSQYLCASSDPSSSTDTQYFGPGTRLTVL.

The rearrangement joins TRBV7-9 to TRBJ2-5; 10 nucleotides line up with TRBD2. The CDR3 runs 18 residues. CDR1 and CDR2 from the germline V gene are SEHNR and FQNEAQ (reference sequence). J was trimmed by 2 bases and V by 4 bases; bases with no gene match: 13. CDR3 in amino acids: CASSSNRVAGGLQETQYF. The CDR3 nucleotides are TGTGCCAGCAGCTCTAACAGGGTAGCGGGGGGCCTTCAAGAGACCCAGTACTTC.

V usage is TRBV9 and J usage is TRBJ1-6; no clear D gene. The CDR3 is made up of 14 amino acids. V lost 1 base and J 6 bases, leaving 8 bases between the germline ends. Germline V gives CDR1 SGDLS, CDR2 YYNGEE. CDR3 in amino acids: CASSVYNSNSPLHF. In DNA, the CDR3 is TGTGCCAGCAGCGTATATAACAGTAATTCACCCCTCCACTTT.

The chain has TRBV10-3 and TRBJ2-5; TRBD1 might be the D (5 bases). Between the trimmed V and J ends, which lost 3 bases and 6 bases, there was a span of 14 bases. Germline V gene data show CDR1 as ENHRY and CDR2 as SYGVKD. This CDR3 has 14 amino acids. Here the CDR3 reads CAISDGQGRKTQYF. The CDR3 nucleotides are TGTGCCATCAGTGACGGTCAGGGAAGGAAGACCCAGTACTTC.

The chain employs TRBV6-6 and TRBJ2-2; weak D call: TRBD2 (6 bases). Looked up from germline, CDR1 is MNHNY and CDR2 is SVGAGI (reference sequence). V lost 6 bases to trimming and J lost 6 bases, with 17 bases between them. The CDR3 runs to 15 residues. The CDR3 DNA follows: TGTGCCAGCAGAGAACCGGGAGCCTTTCCCGGGGAGCTGTTTTTT. Translated: CASREPGAFPGELFF.